One sample yielded the 4 T cell receptor beta chains listed below, sequenced in a study of cytomegalovirus exposure and HLA in healthy donors. The PCR ran on 60 Vbeta and 13 Jbeta primers. Only in-frame clones appear in the TCRdb table, and some are missing; sequencing was by immunoSEQ multiplex PCR. Of 200,000 to 250,000 clones detected, around 89% appear once; the ten largest clones hold around 1%. Sequenced input: PBMCs. The receptors shown here come from a young woman in good health and CMV-seronegative.

The chain employs TRBV29-1 and TRBJ2-5, with D possibly TRBD2 on 5 matching bases. The CDR3 is 12 residues long. Per germline, CDR1 SQVTM and CDR2 ANQGSEA. V was cut by 6 bases and J by 7 bases, with 15 bases left in between. The CDR3 coding sequence is TGCAGCGTCCTACAGAGTGAGGGGACCCAGTACTTC. Encoded protein: CSVLQSEGTQYF. Full variable domain (rest looked up from reference TRBV29-1 and TRBJ2-5): SAVISQKPSRDICQRGTSLTIQCQVDSQVTMMFWYRQQPGQSLTLIATANQGSEATYESGFVIDKFPISRPNLTFSTLTVSNMSPEDSSIYLCSVLQSEGTQYFGPGTRLLVL.

The gene calls are TRBV30 and TRBJ2-3, with 8 bases matching TRBD1. V was pared by 1 base and J by 4 bases, with 4 bases of the junction left unmatched. CDR1 and CDR2 from the germline V gene are GTSNPN and SVGIG (reference sequence). The CDR3 extends over 14 amino acids. The DNA for the CDR3 is TGTGCCTGGAGTGGCTCAGGGGGCCCAGATACGCAGTATTTT. This gives the protein CAWSGSGGPDTQYF. The entire variable domain, with the rest obtained from reference TRBV30 and TRBJ2-3, is as follows: SQTIHQWPATLVQPVGSPLSLECTVEGTSNPNLYWYRQAAGRGLQLLFYSVGIGQISSEVPQNLSASRPQDRQFILSSKKLLLSDSGFYLCAWSGSGGPDTQYFGPGTRLTVL.

The rearrangement joins TRBV10-3 to TRBJ2-7, with a weak D call TRBD2 (5 bases). The V end lost 7 bases, the J end lost 0 bases, and 10 bases lay between the germline ends. Germline V gene lookup returns CDR1 ENHRY and CDR2 SYGVKD. This CDR3 comprises 13 residues. The CDR3 loop reads CAITRGNSYEQYF. In nucleotides, the CDR3 is TGTGCCATCACACGAGGGAACTCCTACGAGCAGTACTTC.

The V and J genes are TRBV19 and TRBJ1-2, with 10 bases matching TRBD1. The CDR3 totals 15 residues. J gave up 2 bases and V 5 bases, and 5 bases lay outside the gene matches. Looked up from germline, CDR1 is LNHDA and CDR2 is SQIVND (reference sequence). CDR3 in DNA: TGTGCCAGTAGTGCCCGGGACAGGGGAAACTATGGCTACACCTTC. Amino acid sequence: CASSARDRGNYGYTF.